This T cell receptor beta chain was captured in a study of T cell changes during pregnancy in multiple sclerosis (dated by TCRdb to about 2019). Notes on the research overall: Changes in the T cell repertoire over the course of pregnancy were examined in this study in women with multiple sclerosis.

Libraries were built with the immunoSEQ multiplex PCR assay. Imported from immuneACCESS, the table was reduced by TCRdb to in-frame sequences with V and J called. These copies leave out some clones; in studies compared against another copy, an unresolved V gene accounts for under half, and the cause of the remainder is not known. Here the sample has some 21,000 clones; roughly 90% occur a single time. The top ten constitute roughly 0.7% of the sample. The trim is 4 bases for V and 0 bases for J, with a gap of 13 bases between the germline ends. Inclusive of the bounding cysteine and phenylalanine, the CDR3 is 17 residues long. Only the CDR3 DNA is retained, 51 bases long and in frame from the first base. According to the germline V gene, CDR1 reads SGHVS and CDR2 reads FNYEAQ. A note on this clone: No antigen is known for it. Base qualities are not at hand, and no much larger clone is one base apart.

The specimen comprised CD4+ T cells from peripheral blood mononuclear cells, sampled in the third trimester of pregnancy. The source of this sequence is a female donor with multiple sclerosis, enrolled in a pregnancy study. The chain links TRBV7-6 with TRBJ1-6; the D gene cannot be resolved reliably. The CDR3 has the sequence CASSSRRGGSYNSPLHF. The sequenced DNA is TGTGCCAGCAGCTCTCGAAGAGGCGGCTCCTATAATTCACCCCTCCACTTT.